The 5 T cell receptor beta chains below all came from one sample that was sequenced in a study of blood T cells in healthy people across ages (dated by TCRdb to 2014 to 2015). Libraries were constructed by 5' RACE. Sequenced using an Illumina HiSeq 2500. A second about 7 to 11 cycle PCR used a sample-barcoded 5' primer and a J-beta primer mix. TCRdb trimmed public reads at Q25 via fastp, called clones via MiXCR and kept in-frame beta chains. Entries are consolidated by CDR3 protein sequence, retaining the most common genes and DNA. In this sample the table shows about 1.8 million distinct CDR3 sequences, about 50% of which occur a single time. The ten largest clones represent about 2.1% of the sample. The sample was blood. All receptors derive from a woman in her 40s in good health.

The CDR3 DNA is TGTGCCAGCAGATCGACAGTACCGGCCCACAATGAGCAGTTCTTC. Translating it yields CASRSTVPAHNEQFF. The chain recombines TRBV6-5 with TRBJ2-1; the D gene is possibly TRBD1 (5 bases). The CDR3 loop spans 15 amino acids. Germline loops: CDR1 MNHEY, CDR2 SVGAGI. Trimming shortened V by 6 bases and J by 5 bases, and 17 bases separated the two germline ends.

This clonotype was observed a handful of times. CDR3 in DNA: TGTGCCACCAGCAGAGTGCCATCCAACGTCCTGACTTTC. Protein sequence: CATSRVPSNVLTF. This chain joins TRBV15 and TRBJ2-6; D gene ambiguous. This CDR3 has 13 residues. Trimming cost V 1 base and J 8 bases, with 6 bases left between them. Germline V gives CDR1 LNHNV, CDR2 YYDKDF (reference sequence). Full variable domain (missing parts from reference TRBV15 and TRBJ2-6): DAMVIQNPRYQVTQFGKPVTLSCSQTLNHNVMYWYQQKSSQAPKLLFHYYDKDFNNEADTPDNFQSRRPNTSFCFLDIRSPGLGDTAMYLCATSRVPSNVLTFGAGSRLTVL.

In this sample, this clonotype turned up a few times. The CDR3 sequence: CASSLGGPRRNEQFF. The CDR3 DNA reads TGTGCCAGCAGCTTAGGGGGCCCCCGTCGCAATGAGCAGTTCTTC. The rearrangement joins TRBV7-2 to TRBJ2-1; D perhaps matches TRBD1 (5 bases). V was clipped by 1 base and J by 6 bases, with 13 bases between them. CDR3 size: 15 residues. Germline CDR1 reads SGHTA; CDR2 reads FQGNSA. The full variable domain, its missing parts supplied by reference TRBV7-2 and TRBJ2-1, is GAGVSQSPSNKVTEKGKDVELRCDPISGHTALYWYRQSLGQGLEFLIYFQGNSAPDKSGLPSDRFSAERTGGSVSTLTIQRTQQEDSAVYLCASSLGGPRRNEQFFGPGTRLTVL.

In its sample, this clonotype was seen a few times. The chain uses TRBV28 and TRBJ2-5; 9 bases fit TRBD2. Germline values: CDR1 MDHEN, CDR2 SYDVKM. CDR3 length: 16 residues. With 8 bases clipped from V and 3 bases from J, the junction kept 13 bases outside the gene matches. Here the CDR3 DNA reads TGTGCCAGCGGAACCTTGCGGGGGGGAGGAAAAGAGACCCAGTACTTC. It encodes CASGTLRGGGKETQYF.

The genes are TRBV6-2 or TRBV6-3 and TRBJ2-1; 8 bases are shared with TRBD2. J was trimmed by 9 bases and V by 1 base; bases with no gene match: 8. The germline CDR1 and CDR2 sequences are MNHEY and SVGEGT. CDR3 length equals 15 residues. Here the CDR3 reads CASSYLLAAQSEQFF. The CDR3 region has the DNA TGTGCCAGCAGTTACTTACTAGCGGCCCAGAGTGAGCAGTTCTTC.